This T cell receptor (beta chain) was profiled in a study of T cells in Graves' hyperthyroidism and ophthalmopathy. With 7 bases removed from V and 4 bases from J, the gap between germline ends came to 14 bases. The CDR3 is 14 amino acids. These patients, aged 18 to 65, had recently diagnosed hyperthyroidism lasting under 2 months. Pregnant or lactating patients were excluded, as were those with uncontrolled infection or other autoimmune disease. Sample collection date corresponds to first hyperthyroidism diagnosis, prior to any ophthalmopathy symptoms. Study observations and caveats: Most clonotypes that expanded in the thyroid above 0.001 also showed up in blood.

This clonotype was recorded many times. The antigen remains undetermined. Researchers amplified the TCR beta CDR3 regions from RNA transcripts. Carried out on the TCR CDR3, a first-round RT-PCR used the HTBI primer set. TCRdb re-called the multiplex PCR reads through MiXCR, storing one row per CDR3 protein. The table shows 250,000 or so distinct CDR3 sequences, with around 15% occurring only once. V is TRBV12-3 or TRBV12-4 and J is TRBJ2-4, with D hard to call. The sequenced material came from blood. The receptor was isolated from a woman between 50 and 59 years old with Graves' hyperthyroidism that later progressed to Graves' ophthalmopathy. The CDR3: CASNSGDWKNIQYF. The CDR3 nucleotides read TGTGCCAGCAATTCAGGTGATTGGAAAAACATTCAGTACTTC.